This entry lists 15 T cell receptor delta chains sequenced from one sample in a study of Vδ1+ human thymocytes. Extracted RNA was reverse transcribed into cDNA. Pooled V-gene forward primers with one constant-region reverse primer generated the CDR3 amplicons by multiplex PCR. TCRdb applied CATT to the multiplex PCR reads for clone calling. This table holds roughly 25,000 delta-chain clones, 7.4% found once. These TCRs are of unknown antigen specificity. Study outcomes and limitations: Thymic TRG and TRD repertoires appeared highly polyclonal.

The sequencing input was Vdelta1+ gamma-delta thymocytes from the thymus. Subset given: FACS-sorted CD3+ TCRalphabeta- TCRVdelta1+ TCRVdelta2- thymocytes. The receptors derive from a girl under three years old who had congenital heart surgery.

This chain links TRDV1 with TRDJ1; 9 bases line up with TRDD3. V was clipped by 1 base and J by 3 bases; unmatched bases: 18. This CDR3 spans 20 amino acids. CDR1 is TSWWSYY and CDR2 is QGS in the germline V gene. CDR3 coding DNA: TGTGCTCTTGGGGAACCTGGGGATACGCACAACATTATTCAAGCCGATAAACTCATCTTT. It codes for CALGEPGDTHNIIQADKLIF.

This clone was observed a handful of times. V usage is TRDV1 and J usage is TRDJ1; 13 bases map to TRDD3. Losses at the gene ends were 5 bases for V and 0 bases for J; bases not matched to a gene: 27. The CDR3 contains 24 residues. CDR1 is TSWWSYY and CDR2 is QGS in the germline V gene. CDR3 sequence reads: CALGNKGAYWGIRRRPVDTDKLIF. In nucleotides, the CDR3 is TGTGCTCTTGGGAACAAGGGTGCGTACTGGGGGATACGCCGCCGCCCTGTGGACACCGATAAACTCATCTTT.

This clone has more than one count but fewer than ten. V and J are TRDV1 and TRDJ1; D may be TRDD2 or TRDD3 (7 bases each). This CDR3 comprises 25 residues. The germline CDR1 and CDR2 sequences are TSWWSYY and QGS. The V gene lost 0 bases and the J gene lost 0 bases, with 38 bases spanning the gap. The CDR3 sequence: CALGELAIPTLQMLGVTLYTDKLIF. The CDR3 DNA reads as TGTGCTCTTGGGGAACTTGCCATTCCTACGTTACAGATGCTGGGGGTCACATTGTACACCGATAAACTCATCTTT.

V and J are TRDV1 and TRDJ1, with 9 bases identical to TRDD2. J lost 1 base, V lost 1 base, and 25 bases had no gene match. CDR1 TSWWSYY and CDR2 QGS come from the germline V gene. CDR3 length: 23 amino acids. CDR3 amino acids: CALGEPSAFLRKGYPSFTDKLIF. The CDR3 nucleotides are TGTGCTCTTGGGGAACCCTCTGCCTTCCTACGTAAGGGATACCCTTCGTTCACCGATAAACTCATCTTT.

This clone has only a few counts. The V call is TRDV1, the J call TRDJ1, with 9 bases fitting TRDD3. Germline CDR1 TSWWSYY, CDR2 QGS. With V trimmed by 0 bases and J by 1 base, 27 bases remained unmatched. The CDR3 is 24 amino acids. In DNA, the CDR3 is TGTGCTCTTGGGGAACTTAGTCAGCTTCCGATGGCCGTACTGGGGGACATACCCACCGATAAACTCATCTTT. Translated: CALGELSQLPMAVLGDIPTDKLIF.

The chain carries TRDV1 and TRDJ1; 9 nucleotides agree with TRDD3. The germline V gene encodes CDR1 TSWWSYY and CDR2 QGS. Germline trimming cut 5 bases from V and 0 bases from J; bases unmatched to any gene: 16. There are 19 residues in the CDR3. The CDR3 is CALGKQVTGGVKYTDKLIF. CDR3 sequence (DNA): TGTGCTCTTGGGAAGCAGGTTACTGGGGGAGTTAAGTACACCGATAAACTCATCTTT.

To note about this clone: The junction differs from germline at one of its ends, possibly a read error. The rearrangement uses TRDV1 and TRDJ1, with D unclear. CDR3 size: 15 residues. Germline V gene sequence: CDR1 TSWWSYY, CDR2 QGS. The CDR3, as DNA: TGTGCTCTTGGGGAACGCTACACTTACTCCGATAAACCCATCTTT. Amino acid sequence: CALGERYTYSDKPIF.

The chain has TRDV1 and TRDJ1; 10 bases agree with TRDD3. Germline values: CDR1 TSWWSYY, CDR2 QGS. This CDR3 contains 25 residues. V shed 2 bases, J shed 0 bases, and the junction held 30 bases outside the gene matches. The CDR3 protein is CALGEGYGPSNKGDTHLDYTDKLIF. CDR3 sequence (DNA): TGTGCTCTTGGGGAAGGTTATGGACCGAGCAACAAGGGGGATACGCACCTAGACTACACCGATAAACTCATCTTT.

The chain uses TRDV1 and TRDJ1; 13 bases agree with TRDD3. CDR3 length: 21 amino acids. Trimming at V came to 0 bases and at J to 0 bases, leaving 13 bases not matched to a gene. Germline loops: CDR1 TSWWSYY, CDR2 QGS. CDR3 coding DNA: TGTGCTCTTGGGGAACTCCGTACTGGGGGATACGCTCGGGCGTACACCGATAAACTCATCTTT. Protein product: CALGELRTGGYARAYTDKLIF.

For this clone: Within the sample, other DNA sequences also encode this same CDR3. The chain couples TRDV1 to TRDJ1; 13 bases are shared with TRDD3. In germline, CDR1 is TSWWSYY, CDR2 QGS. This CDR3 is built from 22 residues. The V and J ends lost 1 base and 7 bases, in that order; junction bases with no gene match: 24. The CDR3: CALGEQVPTGIVLGDTRLKLIF. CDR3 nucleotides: TGTGCTCTTGGGGAACAGGTCCCCACGGGCATTGTACTGGGGGATACGAGGCTTAAACTCATCTTT.

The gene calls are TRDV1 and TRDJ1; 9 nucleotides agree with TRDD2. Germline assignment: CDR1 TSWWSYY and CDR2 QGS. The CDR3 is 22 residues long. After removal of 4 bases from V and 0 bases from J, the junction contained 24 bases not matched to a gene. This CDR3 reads CALGAPFLRFRGGTLYTDKLIF. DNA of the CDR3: TGTGCTCTTGGGGCCCCCTTCCTACGGTTCAGAGGGGGAACTCTGTACACCGATAAACTCATCTTT.

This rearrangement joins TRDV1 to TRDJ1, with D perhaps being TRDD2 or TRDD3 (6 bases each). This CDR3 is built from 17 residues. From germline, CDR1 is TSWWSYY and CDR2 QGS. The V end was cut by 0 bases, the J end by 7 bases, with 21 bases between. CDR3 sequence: CALGELLPSVLGPKLIF. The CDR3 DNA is TGTGCTCTTGGGGAACTCTTACCTTCCGTACTGGGCCCTAAACTCATCTTT.

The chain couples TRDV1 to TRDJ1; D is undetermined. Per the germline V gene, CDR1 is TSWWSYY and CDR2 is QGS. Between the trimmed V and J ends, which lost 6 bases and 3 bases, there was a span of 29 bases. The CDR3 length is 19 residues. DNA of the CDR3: TGTGCTCTTGGCCCAACAGGGACCGGGCCGTCCCCGCTAGCCGATAAACTCATCTTT. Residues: CALGPTGTGPSPLADKLIF.

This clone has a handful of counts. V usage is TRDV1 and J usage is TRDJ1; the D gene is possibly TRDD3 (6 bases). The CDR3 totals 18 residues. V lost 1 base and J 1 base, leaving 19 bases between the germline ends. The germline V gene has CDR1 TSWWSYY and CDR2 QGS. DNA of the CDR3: TGTGCTCTTGGGGAACCCCCGATGGGGGGTTTTTTCACCGATAAACTCATCTTT. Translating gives CALGEPPMGGFFTDKLIF.

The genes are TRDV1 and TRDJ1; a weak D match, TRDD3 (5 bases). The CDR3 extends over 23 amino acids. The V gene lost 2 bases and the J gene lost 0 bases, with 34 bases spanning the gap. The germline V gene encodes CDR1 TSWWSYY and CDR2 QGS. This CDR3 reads CALGEIVGRASLVNGGYTDKLIF. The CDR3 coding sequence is TGTGCTCTTGGGGAAATCGTGGGGAGGGCCTCCTTGGTGAACGGGGGGTACACCGATAAACTCATCTTT.